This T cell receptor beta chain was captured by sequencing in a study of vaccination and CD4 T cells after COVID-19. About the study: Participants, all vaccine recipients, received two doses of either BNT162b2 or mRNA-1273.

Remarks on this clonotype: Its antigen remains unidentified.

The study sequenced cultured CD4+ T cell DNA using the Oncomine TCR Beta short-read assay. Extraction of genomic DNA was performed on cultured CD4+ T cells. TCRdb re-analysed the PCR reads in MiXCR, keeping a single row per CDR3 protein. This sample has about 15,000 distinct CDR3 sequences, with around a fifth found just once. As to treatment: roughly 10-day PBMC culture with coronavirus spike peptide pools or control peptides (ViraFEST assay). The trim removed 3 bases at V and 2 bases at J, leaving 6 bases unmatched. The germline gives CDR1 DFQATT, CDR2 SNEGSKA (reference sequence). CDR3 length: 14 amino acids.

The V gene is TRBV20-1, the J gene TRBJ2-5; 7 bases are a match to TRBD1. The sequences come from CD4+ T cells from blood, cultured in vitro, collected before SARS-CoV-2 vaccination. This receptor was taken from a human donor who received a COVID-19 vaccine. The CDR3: CSASRDRRQETQYF. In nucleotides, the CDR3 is TGCAGTGCTAGCCGGGACAGAAGACAAGAGACCCAGTACTTC.